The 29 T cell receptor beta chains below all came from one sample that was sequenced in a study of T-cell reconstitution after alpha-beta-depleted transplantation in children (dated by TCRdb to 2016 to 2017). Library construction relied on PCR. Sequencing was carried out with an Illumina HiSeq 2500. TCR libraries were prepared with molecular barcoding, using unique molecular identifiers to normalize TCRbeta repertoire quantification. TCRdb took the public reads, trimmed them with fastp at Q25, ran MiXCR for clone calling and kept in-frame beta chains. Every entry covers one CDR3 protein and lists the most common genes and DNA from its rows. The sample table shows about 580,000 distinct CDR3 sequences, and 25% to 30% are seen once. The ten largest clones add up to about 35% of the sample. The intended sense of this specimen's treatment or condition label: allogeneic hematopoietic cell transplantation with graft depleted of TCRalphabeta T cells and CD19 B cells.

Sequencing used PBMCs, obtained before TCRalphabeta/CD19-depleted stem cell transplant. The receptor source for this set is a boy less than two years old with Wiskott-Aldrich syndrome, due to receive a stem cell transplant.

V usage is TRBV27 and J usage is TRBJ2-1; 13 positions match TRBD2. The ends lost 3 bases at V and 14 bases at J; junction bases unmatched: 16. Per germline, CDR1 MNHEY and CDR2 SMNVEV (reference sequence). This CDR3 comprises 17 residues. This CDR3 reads CASSFMGTSGTTKGKFF. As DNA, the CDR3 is TGTGCCAGCAGTTTCATGGGGACTAGCGGGACTACAAAGGGGAAGTTCTTC.

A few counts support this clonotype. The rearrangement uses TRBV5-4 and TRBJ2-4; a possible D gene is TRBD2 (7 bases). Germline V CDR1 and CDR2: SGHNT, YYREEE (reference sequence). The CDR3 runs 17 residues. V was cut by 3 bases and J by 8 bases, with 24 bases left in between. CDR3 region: CASSSRLGGALGDIQYF. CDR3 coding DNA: TGTGCCAGCAGCTCCCGGTTGGGGGGGGCGCTGGGGGACATTCAGTACTTC.

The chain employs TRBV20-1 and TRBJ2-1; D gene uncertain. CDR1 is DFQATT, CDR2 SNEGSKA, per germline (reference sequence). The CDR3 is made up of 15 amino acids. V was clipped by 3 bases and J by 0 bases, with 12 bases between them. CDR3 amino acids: CSARGGFSSYNEQFF. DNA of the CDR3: TGCAGTGCTAGGGGTGGATTTAGCTCCTACAATGAGCAGTTCTTC.

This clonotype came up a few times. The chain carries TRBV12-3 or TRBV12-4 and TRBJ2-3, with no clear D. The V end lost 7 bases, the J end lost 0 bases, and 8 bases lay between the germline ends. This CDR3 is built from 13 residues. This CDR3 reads CASTQTSTDTQYF. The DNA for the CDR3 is TGTGCCAGCACCCAGACCAGCACAGATACGCAGTATTTT.

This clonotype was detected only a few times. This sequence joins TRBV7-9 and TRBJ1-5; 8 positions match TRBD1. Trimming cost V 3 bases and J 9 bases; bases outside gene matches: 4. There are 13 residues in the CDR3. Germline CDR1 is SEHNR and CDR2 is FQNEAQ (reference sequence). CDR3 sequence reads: CASSFDRGWPQHF. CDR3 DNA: TGTGCCAGCAGCTTCGACAGGGGATGGCCCCAGCATTTT.

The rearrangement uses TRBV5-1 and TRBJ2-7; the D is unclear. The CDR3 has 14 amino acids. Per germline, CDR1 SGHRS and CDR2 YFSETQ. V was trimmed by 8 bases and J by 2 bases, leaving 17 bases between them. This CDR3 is CASRLGSETYEQYF. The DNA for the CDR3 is TGCGCCAGTAGGTTGGGGTCCGAAACCTACGAGCAGTACTTC.

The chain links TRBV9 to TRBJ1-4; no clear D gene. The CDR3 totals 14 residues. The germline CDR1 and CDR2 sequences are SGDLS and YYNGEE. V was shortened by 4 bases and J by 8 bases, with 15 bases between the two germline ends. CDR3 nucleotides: TGTGCCAGCAGCCCCCGGGAGGGCTGGGAAAAACTGTTTTTT. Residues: CASSPREGWEKLFF.

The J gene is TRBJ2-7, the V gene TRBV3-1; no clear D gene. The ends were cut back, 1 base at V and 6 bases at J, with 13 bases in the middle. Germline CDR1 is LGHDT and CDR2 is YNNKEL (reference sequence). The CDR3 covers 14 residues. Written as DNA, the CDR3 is TGTGCCAGCAGCCAAGTCGGCGTCAAGGGCGAGCAGTACTTC. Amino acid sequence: CASSQVGVKGEQYF.

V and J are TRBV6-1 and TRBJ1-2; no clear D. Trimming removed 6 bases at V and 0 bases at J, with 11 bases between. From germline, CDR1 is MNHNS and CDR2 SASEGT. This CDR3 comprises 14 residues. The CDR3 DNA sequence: TGTGCCAGCAGAACGACACGTACTAACTATGGCTACACCTTC. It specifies CASRTTRTNYGYTF.

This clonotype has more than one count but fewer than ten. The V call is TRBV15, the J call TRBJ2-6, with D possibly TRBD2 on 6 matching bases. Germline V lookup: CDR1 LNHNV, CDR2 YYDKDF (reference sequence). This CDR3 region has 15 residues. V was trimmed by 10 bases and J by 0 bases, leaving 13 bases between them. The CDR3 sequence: CASGIKNSGANVLTF. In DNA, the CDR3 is TGTGCCAGCGGGATCAAGAACTCTGGGGCCAACGTCCTGACTTTC.

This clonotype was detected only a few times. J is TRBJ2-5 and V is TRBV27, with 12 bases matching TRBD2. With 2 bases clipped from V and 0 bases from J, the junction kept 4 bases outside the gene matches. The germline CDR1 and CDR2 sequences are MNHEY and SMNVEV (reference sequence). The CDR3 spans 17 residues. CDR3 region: CASSLKGLAGYQETQYF. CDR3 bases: TGTGCCAGCAGTTTAAAAGGACTAGCGGGATACCAAGAGACCCAGTACTTC.

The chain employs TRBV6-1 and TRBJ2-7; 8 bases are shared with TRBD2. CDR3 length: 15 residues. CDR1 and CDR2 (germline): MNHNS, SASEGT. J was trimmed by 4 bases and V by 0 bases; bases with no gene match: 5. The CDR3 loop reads CASSEASAGAYEQYF. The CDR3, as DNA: TGTGCCAGCAGTGAAGCGTCAGCGGGAGCGTACGAGCAGTACTTC.

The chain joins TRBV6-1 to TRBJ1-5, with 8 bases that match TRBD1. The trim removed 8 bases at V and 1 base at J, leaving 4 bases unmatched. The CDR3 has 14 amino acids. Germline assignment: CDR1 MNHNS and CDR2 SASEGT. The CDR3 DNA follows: TGTGCCAGCGGGAGACAGGGGAGCAATCAGCCCCAGCATTTT. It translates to CASGRQGSNQPQHF.

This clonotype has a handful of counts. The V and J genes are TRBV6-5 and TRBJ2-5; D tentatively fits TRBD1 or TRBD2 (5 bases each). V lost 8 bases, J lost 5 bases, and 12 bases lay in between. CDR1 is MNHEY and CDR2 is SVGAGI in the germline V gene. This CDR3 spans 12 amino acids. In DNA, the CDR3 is TGTGCCAGCGGGGGAAGGGAGGAGACCCAGTACTTC. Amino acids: CASGGREETQYF.

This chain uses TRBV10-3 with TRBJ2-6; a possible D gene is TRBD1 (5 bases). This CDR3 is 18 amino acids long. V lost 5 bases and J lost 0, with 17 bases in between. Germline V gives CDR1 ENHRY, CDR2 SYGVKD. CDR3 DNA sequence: TGTGCCATCAGTTCCCTGCAGGGAACTCCCTCTGGGGCCAACGTCCTGACTTTC. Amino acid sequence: CAISSLQGTPSGANVLTF.

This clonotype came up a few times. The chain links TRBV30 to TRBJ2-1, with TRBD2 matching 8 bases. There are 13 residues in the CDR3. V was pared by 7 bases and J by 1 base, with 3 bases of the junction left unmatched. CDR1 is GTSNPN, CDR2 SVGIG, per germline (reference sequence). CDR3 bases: TGTGCCTTACTAGCGGCTTCCTACAATGAGCAGTTCTTC. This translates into CALLAASYNEQFF.

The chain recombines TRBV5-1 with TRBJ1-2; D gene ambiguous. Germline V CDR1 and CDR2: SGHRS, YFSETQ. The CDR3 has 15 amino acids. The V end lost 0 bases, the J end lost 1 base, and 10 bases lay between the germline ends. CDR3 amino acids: CASSLGGLHNYGYTF. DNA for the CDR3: TGCGCCAGCAGCTTGGGAGGGTTACATAACTATGGCTACACCTTC.

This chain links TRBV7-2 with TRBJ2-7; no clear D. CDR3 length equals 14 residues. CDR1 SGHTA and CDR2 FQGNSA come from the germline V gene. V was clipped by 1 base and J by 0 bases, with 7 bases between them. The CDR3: CASSLGSFSYEQYF. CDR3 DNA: TGTGCCAGCAGCTTAGGTAGTTTCTCCTACGAGCAGTACTTC.

DNA of the CDR3: TGTGCCAGCAGCCAAGATTTGAGTGCCCTTGACTCCTCAAACCATCAGCCCCAGCATTTT. It translates to CASSQDLSALDSSNHQPQHF. V is TRBV4-2 and J is TRBJ1-5, with no clear D. This CDR3 contains 20 residues. Germline values: CDR1 LGHNA, CDR2 YNFKEQ. V lost 0 bases, J lost 5 bases, and 26 bases lay in between.

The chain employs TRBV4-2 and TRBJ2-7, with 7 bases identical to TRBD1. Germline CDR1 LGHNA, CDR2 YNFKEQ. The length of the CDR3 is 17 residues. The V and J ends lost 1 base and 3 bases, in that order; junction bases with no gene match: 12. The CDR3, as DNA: TGTGCCAGCAGCCAAGTCTGGAACAGGGACAGTGGCTACGAGCAGTACTTC. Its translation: CASSQVWNRDSGYEQYF.

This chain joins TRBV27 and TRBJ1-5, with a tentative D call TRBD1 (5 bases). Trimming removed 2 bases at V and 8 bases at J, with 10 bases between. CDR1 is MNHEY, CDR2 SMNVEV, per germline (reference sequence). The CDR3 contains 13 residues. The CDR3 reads CASSLRRGEPQHF. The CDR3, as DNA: TGTGCCAGCAGTTTACGAAGGGGAGAGCCCCAGCATTTT.

The CDR3 DNA is TGTGCCAGCAGTCCCTTAGTCCGGACAGGGGGAAACATTCAGTACTTC. Amino acids: CASSPLVRTGGNIQYF. V is TRBV2 and J is TRBJ2-4; 10 nucleotides match TRBD1. The length of the CDR3 is 16 residues. Trimming removed 5 bases from V and 6 bases from J; junction bases left unmatched: 10. CDR1 is SNHLY and CDR2 is FYNNEI in the germline V gene. Full variable domain (rest looked up from reference TRBV2 and TRBJ2-4): EPEVTQTPSHQVTQMGQEVILRCVPISNHLYFYWYRQILGQKVEFLVSFYNNEISEKSEIFDDQFSVERPDGSNFTLKIRSTKLEDSAMYFCASSPLVRTGGNIQYFGAGTRLSVL.

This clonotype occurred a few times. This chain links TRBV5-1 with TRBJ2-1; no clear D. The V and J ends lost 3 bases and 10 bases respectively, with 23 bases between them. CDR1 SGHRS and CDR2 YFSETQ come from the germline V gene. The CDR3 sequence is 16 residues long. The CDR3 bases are TGCGCCAGCAGCTCTGTCGGTCCGATAGGGTCGGAGGAGCAGTTCTTC. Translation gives CASSSVGPIGSEEQFF. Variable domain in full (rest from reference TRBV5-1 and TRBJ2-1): KAGVTQTPRYLIKTRGQQVTLSCSPISGHRSVSWYQQTPGQGLQFLFEYFSETQRNKGNFPGRFSGRQFSNSRSEMNVSTLELGDSALYLCASSSVGPIGSEEQFFGPGTRLTVL.

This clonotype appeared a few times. CDR3 coding DNA: TGTGCCAGCAGCAAAACTAGCGAGCCCACAGATACGCAGTATTTT. This translates into CASSKTSEPTDTQYF. This chain uses TRBV7-3 with TRBJ2-3, with TRBD2 matching over 7 bases. Unmatched junction bases numbered 7, after V lost 5 bases and J lost 2 bases. This CDR3 has 15 residues. In germline, CDR1 is SGHTA, CDR2 FQGTGA. Together with reference TRBV7-3 and TRBJ2-3, the CDR3 gives the full variable domain: GAGVSQTPSNKVTEKGKYVELRCDPISGHTALYWYRQSLGQGPEFLIYFQGTGAADDSGLPNDRFFAVRPEGSVSTLKIQRTERGDSAVYLCASSKTSEPTDTQYFGPGTRLTVL.

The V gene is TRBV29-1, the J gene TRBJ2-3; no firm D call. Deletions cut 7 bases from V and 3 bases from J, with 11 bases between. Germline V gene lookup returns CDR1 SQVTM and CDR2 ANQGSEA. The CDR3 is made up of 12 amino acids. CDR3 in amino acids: CSGVTRTDTQYF. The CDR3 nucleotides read TGCAGCGGAGTTACGAGGACAGATACGCAGTATTTT.

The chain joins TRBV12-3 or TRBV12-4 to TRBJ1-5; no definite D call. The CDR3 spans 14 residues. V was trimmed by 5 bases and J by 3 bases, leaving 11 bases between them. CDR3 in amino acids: CASSLTSTNQPQHF. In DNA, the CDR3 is TGTGCCAGCAGTCTGACCTCTACCAATCAGCCCCAGCATTTT.

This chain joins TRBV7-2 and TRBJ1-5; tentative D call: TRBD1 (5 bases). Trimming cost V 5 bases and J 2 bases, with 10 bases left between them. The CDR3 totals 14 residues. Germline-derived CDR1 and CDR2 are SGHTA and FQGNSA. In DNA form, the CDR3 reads TGTGCCAGCAGCGCAGGGATAGGCAATCAGCCCCAGCATTTT. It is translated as CASSAGIGNQPQHF.

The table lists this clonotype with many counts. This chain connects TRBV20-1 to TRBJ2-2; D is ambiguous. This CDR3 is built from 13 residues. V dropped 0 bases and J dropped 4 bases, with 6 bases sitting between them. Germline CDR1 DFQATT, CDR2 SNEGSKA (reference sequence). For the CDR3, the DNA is TGCAGTGCTAGAGATCGTGTCACCGGGGAGCTGTTTTTT. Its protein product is CSARDRVTGELFF.

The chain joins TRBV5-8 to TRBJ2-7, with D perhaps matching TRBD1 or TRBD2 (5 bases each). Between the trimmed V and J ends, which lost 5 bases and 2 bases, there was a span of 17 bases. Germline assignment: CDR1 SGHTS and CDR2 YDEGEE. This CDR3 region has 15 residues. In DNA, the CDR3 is TGTGCCAGCAGAATGACGGGGACCGAACCCTACGAGCAGTACTTC. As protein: CASRMTGTEPYEQYF.